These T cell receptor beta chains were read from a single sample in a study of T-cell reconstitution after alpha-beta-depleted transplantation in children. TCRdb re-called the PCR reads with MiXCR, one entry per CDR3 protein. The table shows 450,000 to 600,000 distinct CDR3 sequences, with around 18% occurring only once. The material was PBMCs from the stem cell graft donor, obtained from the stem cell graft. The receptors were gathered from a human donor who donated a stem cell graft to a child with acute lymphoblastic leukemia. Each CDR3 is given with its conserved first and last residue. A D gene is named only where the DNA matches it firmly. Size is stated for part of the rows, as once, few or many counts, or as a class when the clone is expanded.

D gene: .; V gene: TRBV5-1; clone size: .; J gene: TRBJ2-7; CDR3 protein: CASSLGGPDYEQYF; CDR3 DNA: TGCGCCAGCAGCTTGGGAGGGCCGGACTACGAGCAGTACTTC
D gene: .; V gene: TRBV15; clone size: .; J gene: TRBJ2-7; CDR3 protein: CATSRDGSRYYEQYF; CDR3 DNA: TGTGCCACCAGCAGAGATGGTAGCAGATACTACGAGCAGTACTTC
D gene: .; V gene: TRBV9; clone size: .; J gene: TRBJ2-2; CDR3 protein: CASSVDGVSGELFF; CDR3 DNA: TGTGCCAGCAGCGTAGATGGAGTGTCCGGGGAGCTGTTTTTT
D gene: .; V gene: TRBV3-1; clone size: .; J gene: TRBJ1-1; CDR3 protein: CASSQGRGWVTEAFF; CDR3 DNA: TGTGCCAGCAGCCAAGGGCGGGGGTGGGTCACTGAAGCTTTCTTT
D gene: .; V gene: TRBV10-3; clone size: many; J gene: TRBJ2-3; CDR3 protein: CAISESPGDTQYF; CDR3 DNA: TGTGCCATCAGTGAGAGCCCCGGCGATACGCAGTATTTT
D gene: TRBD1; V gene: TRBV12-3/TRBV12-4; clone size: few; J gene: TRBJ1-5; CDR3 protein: CASSYDRVRQPQHF; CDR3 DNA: TGTGCCAGCAGTTATGACAGGGTACGTCAGCCCCAGCATTTT
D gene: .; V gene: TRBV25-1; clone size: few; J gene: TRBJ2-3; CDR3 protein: CASSEFRAGRGDTQYF; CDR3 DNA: TGTGCCAGCAGTGAATTCCGTGCGGGACGGGGGGATACGCAGTATTTT
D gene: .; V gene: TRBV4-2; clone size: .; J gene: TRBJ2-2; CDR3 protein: CASSQEWNTGELFF; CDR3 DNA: TGTGCCAGCAGCCAAGAGTGGAACACCGGGGAGCTGTTTTTT
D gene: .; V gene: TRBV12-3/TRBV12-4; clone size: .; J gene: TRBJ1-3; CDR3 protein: CASSDLGNTIYF; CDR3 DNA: TGTGCCAGCAGCGACCTCGGAAACACCATATATTTT
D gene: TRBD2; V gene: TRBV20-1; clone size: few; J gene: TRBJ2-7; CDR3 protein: CSARGAGGPDEQYF; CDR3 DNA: TGCAGTGCCAGGGGTGCGGGAGGGCCAGACGAGCAGTACTTC
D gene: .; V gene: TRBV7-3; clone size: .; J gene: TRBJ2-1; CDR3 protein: CASSLMADTYNEQFF; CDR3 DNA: TGTGCCAGCAGCTTAATGGCGGACACCTACAATGAGCAGTTCTTC
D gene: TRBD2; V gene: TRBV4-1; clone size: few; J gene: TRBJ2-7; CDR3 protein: CASSQLAVSYEQYF; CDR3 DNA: TGCGCCAGCAGCCAACTAGCGGTCTCCTACGAGCAGTACTTC
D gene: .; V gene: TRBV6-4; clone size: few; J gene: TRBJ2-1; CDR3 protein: CASSVSESSYNEQFF; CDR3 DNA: TGTGCCAGCAGTGTTTCCGAGAGCTCCTACAATGAGCAGTTCTTC
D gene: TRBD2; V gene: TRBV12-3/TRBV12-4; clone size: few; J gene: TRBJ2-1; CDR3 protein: CASSPGLMHNEQFF; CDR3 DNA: TGTGCCAGCAGTCCGGGACTAATGCACAATGAGCAGTTCTTC
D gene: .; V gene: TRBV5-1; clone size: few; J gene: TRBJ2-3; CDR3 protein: CASSLGVAPDTQYF; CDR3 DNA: TGCGCCAGCAGCTTGGGAGTAGCTCCAGATACGCAGTATTTT
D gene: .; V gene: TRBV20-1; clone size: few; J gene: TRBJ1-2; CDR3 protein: CSAPKAGAPNYGYTF; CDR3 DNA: TGCAGTGCACCTAAGGCGGGGGCCCCCAACTATGGCTACACCTTC
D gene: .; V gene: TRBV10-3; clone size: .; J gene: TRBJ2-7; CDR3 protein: CAISEKEIAVVYEQYF; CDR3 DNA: TGTGCCATCAGTGAGAAGGAGATAGCGGTGGTCTACGAGCAGTACTTC
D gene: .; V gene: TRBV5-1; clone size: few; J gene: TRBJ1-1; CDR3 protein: CASSQNPGHTEAFF; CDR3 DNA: TGCGCCAGCAGCCAGAATCCAGGCCACACTGAAGCTTTCTTT
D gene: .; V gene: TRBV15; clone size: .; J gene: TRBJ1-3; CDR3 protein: CATSRGSGNTIYF; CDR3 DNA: TGTGCCACCAGCAGAGGCTCTGGAAACACCATATATTTT
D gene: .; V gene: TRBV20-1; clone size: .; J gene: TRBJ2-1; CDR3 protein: CSARDAPPNEQFF; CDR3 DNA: TGCAGTGCTAGAGATGCCCCTCCAAATGAGCAGTTCTTC
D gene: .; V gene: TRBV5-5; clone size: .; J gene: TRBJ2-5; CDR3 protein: CASSPPPTALGQETQYF; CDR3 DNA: TGTGCCAGCAGCCCACCTCCGACGGCACTGGGGCAAGAGACCCAGTACTTC
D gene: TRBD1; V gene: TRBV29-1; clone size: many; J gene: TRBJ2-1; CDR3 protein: CSARTGGNEQFF; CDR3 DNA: TGCAGCGCCCGGACAGGGGGCAATGAGCAGTTCTTC
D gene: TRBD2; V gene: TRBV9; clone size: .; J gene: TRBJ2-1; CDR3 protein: CASDGLAGGEQFF; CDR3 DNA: TGTGCCAGCGACGGACTAGCGGGAGGAGAGCAGTTCTTC
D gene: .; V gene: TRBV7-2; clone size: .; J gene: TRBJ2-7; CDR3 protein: CASSLGQIYEQYF; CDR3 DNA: TGTGCCAGCAGTCTCGGACAGATATACGAGCAGTACTTC
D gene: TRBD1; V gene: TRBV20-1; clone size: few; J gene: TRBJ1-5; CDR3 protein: CSATGTGINQPQHF; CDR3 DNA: TGCAGTGCGACCGGGACAGGGATCAATCAGCCCCAGCATTTT
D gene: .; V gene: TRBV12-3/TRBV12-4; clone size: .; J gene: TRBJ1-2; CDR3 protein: CASSLYPAYGYTF; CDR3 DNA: TGTGCCAGCAGTTTATACCCAGCCTATGGCTACACCTTC
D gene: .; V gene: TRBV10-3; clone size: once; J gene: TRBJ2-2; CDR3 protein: CAISPTAMNTGELFF; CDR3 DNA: TGTGCCATCAGTCCCACAGCAATGAACACCGGGGAGCTGTTTTTT
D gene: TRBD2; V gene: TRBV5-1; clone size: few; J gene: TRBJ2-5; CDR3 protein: CASSAGLAGGSQETQYF; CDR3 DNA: TGCGCCAGCAGCGCGGGACTAGCGGGGGGGTCCCAAGAGACCCAGTACTTC
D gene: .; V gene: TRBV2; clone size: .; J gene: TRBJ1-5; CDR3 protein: CASSGQSDQPQHF; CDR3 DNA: TGTGCCAGCAGTGGACAGAGCGATCAGCCCCAGCATTTT
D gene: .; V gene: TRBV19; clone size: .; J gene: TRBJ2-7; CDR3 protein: CASAPDGGNEQYF; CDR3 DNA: TGTGCCAGTGCCCCCGACGGAGGAAACGAGCAGTACTTC
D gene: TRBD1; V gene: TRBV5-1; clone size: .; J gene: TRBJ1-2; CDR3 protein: CASSSGQGAAGYTF; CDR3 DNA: TGCGCCAGCAGCTCGGGACAGGGGGCCGCTGGCTACACCTTC
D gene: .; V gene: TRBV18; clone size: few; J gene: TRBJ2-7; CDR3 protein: CASSPGTVIYEQYF; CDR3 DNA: TGTGCCAGCTCACCTGGGACCGTGATCTACGAGCAGTACTTC
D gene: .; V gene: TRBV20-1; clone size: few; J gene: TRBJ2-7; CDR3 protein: CSAISGTYEQYF; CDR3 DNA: TGCAGTGCTATCTCGGGAACCTACGAGCAGTACTTC
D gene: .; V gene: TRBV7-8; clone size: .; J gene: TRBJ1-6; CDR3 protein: CASSLEGEFGRRTYNSPLHF; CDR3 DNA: TGTGCCAGCAGCTTAGAGGGGGAGTTCGGCCGGAGGACCTATAATTCACCCCTCCACTTT
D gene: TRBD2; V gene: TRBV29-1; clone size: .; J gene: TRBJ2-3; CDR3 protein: CSVALAGASDTQYF; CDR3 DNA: TGCAGCGTTGCCCTAGCGGGAGCGTCGGATACGCAGTATTTT
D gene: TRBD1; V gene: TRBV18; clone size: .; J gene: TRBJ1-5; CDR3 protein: CASSRLLPGQGNNQPQHF; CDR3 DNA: TGTGCCAGCTCACGACTATTGCCGGGACAGGGTAACAATCAGCCCCAGCATTTT